This T cell receptor beta chain derives from a study of control samples from healthy donors and cancer patients. Data came from immunoSEQ multiplex PCR; TCRdb stores just in-frame clones and leaves some out. The sample lists over 45,000 clones; approximately 89% were seen once. In germline, CDR1 is SGHNT, CDR2 YYREEE (reference sequence). Trimming removed 4 bases from V and 0 bases from J, with 10 bases in between. This CDR3 is 14 amino acids long. The sequence came from a man aged 35 to 55 with colorectal cancer. V and J are TRBV5-4 and TRBJ1-1; a weak D match, TRBD1 (6 bases). Sequencing was carried out using PBMCs. The CDR3 nucleotides read TGTGCCAGCAGCATTACAGGGTTGAACACTGAAGCTTTCTTT. Amino acids: CASSITGLNTEAFF.